These 11 T cell receptor beta chains came from one sample sequenced in a study of cytomegalovirus exposure and HLA in healthy donors. It was with 60 Vbeta and 13 Jbeta primers that the PCR ran. Sequencing was performed with immunoSEQ multiplex PCR; in TCRdb, only in-frame clones are kept and a portion is missing. Of 150,000 to 200,000 clones in the sample, about 79% are singletons; the top ten hold roughly 13%. The specimen sequenced was PBMCs. The receptor set was obtained from a man aged 45 to 65 in good health and CMV-seropositive.

This chain links TRBV25-1 with TRBJ2-6; a weak D match, TRBD2 (5 bases). Trimming pared 2 bases from V and 0 bases from J, leaving 11 bases between. The CDR3 has 17 amino acids. Germline assignment: CDR1 MGHDK and CDR2 SYGVNS. CDR3 in DNA: TGTGCCAGCAGTGAAGGAGGAAGGATCTCTGGGGCCAACGTCCTGACTTTC. Amino acid sequence: CASSEGGRISGANVLTF.

The chain uses TRBV5-4 and TRBJ1-1, with D maybe TRBD1 (5 bases). The CDR3 has 14 residues. Trimming removed 1 base at V and 5 bases at J, with 12 bases between. CDR1 and CDR2 from the germline V gene are SGHNT and YYREEE (reference sequence). CDR3 region: CASSLLGGRTEAFF. In DNA form, the CDR3 reads TGTGCCAGCAGCTTGTTGGGGGGAAGGACTGAAGCTTTCTTT.

The chain is built from TRBV5-1 and TRBJ2-1; TRBD2 matches 11 bases. CDR3 length equals 16 residues. V lost 4 bases to trimming and J lost 6 bases; unmatched junction nucleotides: 9. Germline CDR1 and CDR2: SGHRS and YFSETQ. The CDR3 spells CASSAAPSGGRNEQFF. The CDR3 bases are TGCGCCAGCAGCGCTGCGCCTAGCGGGGGGCGCAATGAGCAGTTCTTC.

CDR3 protein: CASSQDPELAGDNEQFF. CDR3 nucleotides: TGCGCCAGCAGCCAAGATCCCGAACTAGCGGGGGATAATGAGCAGTTCTTC. V gene TRBV4-3 combines with J gene TRBJ2-1; 11 nucleotides match TRBD2. The length of the CDR3 is 17 residues. Germline V lookup: CDR1 LGHNA, CDR2 YSLEER. Losses at the gene ends were 0 bases for V and 7 bases for J; bases not matched to a gene: 8.

The genes are TRBV28 and TRBJ2-2; a possible D gene is TRBD2 (5 bases). V lost 1 base, J lost 7 bases, and 10 bases lay in between. Germline CDR1 and CDR2: MDHEN and SYDVKM. The CDR3 is 14 residues long. CDR3 protein: CASSLLREGGELFF. CDR3 coding DNA: TGTGCCAGCAGTTTATTACGGGAAGGCGGGGAGCTGTTTTTT.

This chain connects TRBV6-1 to TRBJ2-7; 9 nucleotides align to TRBD1. Germline lookup yields CDR1 MNHNS and CDR2 SASEGT. V lost 7 bases, J lost 3 bases, and 7 bases stayed unmatched. The CDR3 runs to 14 residues. CDR3 nucleotides: TGTGCCAGCACCCCAGGGACAGGGAACTACGAGCAGTACTTC. This encodes CASTPGTGNYEQYF.

Of note for this clone: The sample holds other DNA sequences that translate to the same CDR3. The genes are TRBV7-2 and TRBJ2-7; 9 nucleotides agree with TRBD2. The CDR3 is 15 residues long. The germline gives CDR1 SGHTA, CDR2 FQGNSA. The J segment lost 1 base and the V segment lost 5 bases, leaving 6 bases of the junction unmatched. The CDR3 nucleotides read TGTGCCAGCAGCCCGACTAGCGGAGGGTCCTACGAGCAGTACTTC. It yields the protein CASSPTSGGSYEQYF.

This chain links TRBV11-2 with TRBJ2-7; 8 bases are shared with TRBD1. This CDR3 spans 15 amino acids. The V and J ends lost 2 bases and 4 bases, in that order; junction bases with no gene match: 7. The V gene's germline CDR1 is SGHAT and CDR2 FQNNGV. The CDR3 loop is CASSLSTGGVYEQYV. In DNA form, the CDR3 reads TGTGCCAGCAGCTTATCAACAGGGGGTGTATACGAGCAGTACGTC.

V is TRBV9 and J is TRBJ2-2; no firm D call. The CDR3 spans 12 residues. Germline values: CDR1 SGDLS, CDR2 YYNGEE. Between the trimmed V and J ends, which lost 0 bases and 8 bases, there was a span of 5 bases. The CDR3 reads CASSVELGELFF. CDR3 nucleotides: TGTGCCAGCAGCGTAGAACTGGGGGAGCTGTTTTTT.

The chain recombines TRBV6-1 with TRBJ1-4; 9 positions agree with TRBD1. The CDR3 is made up of 13 amino acids. Germline-derived CDR1 and CDR2 are MNHNS and SASEGT. The J segment lost 7 bases and the V segment lost 6 bases, leaving 3 bases of the junction unmatched. This chain's CDR3 is CASSKDRGEKLFF. For the CDR3, the DNA is TGTGCCAGCAGCAAGGACAGGGGTGAAAAACTGTTTTTT.

V is TRBV10-2 and J is TRBJ2-5, with D possibly being TRBD2 (6 bases). The V and J ends lost 4 bases and 5 bases respectively, with 14 bases between them. CDR1 is WSHSY and CDR2 is SAAADI in the germline V gene. The CDR3 is made up of 14 amino acids. In DNA, the CDR3 is TGCGCCAGCAGTGTGGAGGGTCCGGCGGAGACCCAGTACTTC. Its protein is CASSVEGPAETQYF.